This TCR beta chain was sequenced during a study of T cell responses to AZD1222 COVID-19 vaccine. Study information: Second-dose schedules of about 4 or about 12 weeks were combined. Whole-study findings and limits: Every sample of the repertoires postdated the peak T cell response. Dominant at 160-218 and 743-854, vaccine-associated CD4 TCRs also spanned spike. Among the donors, most were white British and more were female, and clonal diversity was possibly underestimated.

CDR1 and CDR2 from the germline V gene are LGHDT and YNNKEL (reference sequence). The CDR3 sequence is 12 residues long. V lost 2 bases and J lost 10; bases outside the gene matches: 4. Comment on this clone: What it binds is unknown.

TCRdb's table, derived via immunoSEQ multiplex PCR, lists solely in-frame clones and lacks some. This table holds 100,000 to 150,000 clones, roughly 90% found once. The chain employs TRBV3-1 (or the pseudogene TRBV3-2) and TRBJ1-2, with 7 bases matching TRBD1. This clonotype originated in an adult in good health. The source was peripheral blood, collected on day 0 of AZD1222 vaccination. The CDR3 is CASSQSDRDYTF. Written as DNA, the CDR3 is TGTGCCAGCAGCCAATCCGACAGGGACTACACCTTC.